Following are 28 T cell receptor beta chains from one sample sequenced in a study of blood T cell repertoires in COVID-19. The repertoire was sequenced with immunoSEQ multiplex PCR; TCRdb's copy has only in-frame clones and lacks some. The sample records approximately 140,000 clones, about 90% being singletons. Sequenced sample: PBMCs or T cells enriched from blood (not recorded which). These TCRs come from a woman in her 40s who had been exposed to COVID-19.

The chain has TRBV29-1 and TRBJ1-5, with 7 nucleotides matching TRBD1. Germline CDR1 and CDR2: SQVTM and ANQGSEA. V shed 4 bases and J 3 bases; nucleotides not matched to a gene: 3. The CDR3 has 13 residues. This CDR3 reads CSVGQGNNQPQHF. For the CDR3, the DNA is TGCAGCGTTGGACAGGGAAACAATCAGCCCCAGCATTTT. The whole variable domain, remainder taken from reference TRBV29-1 and TRBJ1-5, is SAVISQKPSRDICQRGTSLTIQCQVDSQVTMMFWYRQQPGQSLTLIATANQGSEATYESGFVIDKFPISRPNLTFSTLTVSNMSPEDSSIYLCSVGQGNNQPQHFGDGTRLSIL.

The chain recombines TRBV5-6 with TRBJ1-5, with 8 bases lining up with TRBD1. After removal of 0 bases from V and 3 bases from J, the junction contained 5 bases not matched to a gene. Germline V gene data show CDR1 as SGHDT and CDR2 as YYEEEE. This CDR3 contains 16 residues. CDR3 in amino acids: CASSLAVDRDNQPQHF. The CDR3 coding sequence is TGTGCCAGCAGCTTGGCAGTGGACAGGGACAATCAGCCCCAGCATTTT. Using reference TRBV5-6 and TRBJ1-5 for the parts outside the CDR3, the full variable domain is DAGVTQSPTHLIKTRGQQVTLRCSPKSGHDTVSWYQQALGQGPQFIFQYYEEEERQRGNFPDRFSGHQFPNYSSELNVNALLLGDSALYLCASSLAVDRDNQPQHFGDGTRLSIL.

With regard to this clone: Distinct nucleotide sequences in the sample also encode this CDR3. This sequence joins TRBV27 and TRBJ2-7; TRBD1 agrees at 9 bases. Germline CDR1 and CDR2: MNHEY and SMNVEV (reference sequence). The length of the CDR3 is 14 residues. V lost 2 bases and J lost 2; bases outside the gene matches: 1. The CDR3 reads CASSLGQGTYEQYF. The CDR3 DNA reads as TGTGCCAGCAGTTTAGGACAGGGGACCTACGAGCAGTACTTC.

The V gene is TRBV7-6, the J gene TRBJ2-1, with TRBD2 matching over 12 bases. J lost 5 bases, V lost 1 base, and 3 bases had no gene match. Germline CDR1 SGHVS, CDR2 FNYEAQ. This CDR3 is built from 16 residues. The CDR3 loop is CASSLVPSGGDNEQFF. In nucleotides, the CDR3 is TGTGCCAGCAGCTTAGTACCTAGCGGGGGGGACAATGAGCAGTTCTTC.

The chain joins TRBV9 to TRBJ1-1, with D unresolved. V lost 2 bases, J lost 0 bases, and 11 bases lay in between. The length of the CDR3 is 15 residues. The germline V gene encodes CDR1 SGDLS and CDR2 YYNGEE. CDR3 protein: CASSVTPEMNTEAFF. The CDR3 DNA is TGTGCCAGCAGCGTTACACCGGAGATGAACACTGAAGCTTTCTTT.

This sequence joins TRBV19 and TRBJ1-5; tentative D call: TRBD1 (6 bases). Germline CDR1 LNHDA, CDR2 SQIVND (reference sequence). V lost 3 bases and J 0 bases, leaving 12 bases between the germline ends. The CDR3 sequence is 16 residues long. CDR3 in DNA: TGTGCCAGTAGTATTGGGGGGGGCGGTAGCAATCAGCCCCAGCATTTT. The encoded protein is CASSIGGGGSNQPQHF.

J is TRBJ1-3 and V is TRBV6-5, with D hard to call. The germline gives CDR1 MNHEY, CDR2 SVGAGI. There are 16 residues in the CDR3. The germline V and J ends were trimmed by 1 base and 0 bases, with 10 bases remaining between them. The CDR3 nucleotides are TGTGCCAGCAGTTACTACGGGGAGAGCTCTGGAAACACCATATATTTT. Its protein product is CASSYYGESSGNTIYF.

This clone has a single count. This chain joins TRBV21-1 and TRBJ1-5; the D call in the table, TRBD1, was not verified against the DNA. TRBV21-1 is marked as a pseudogene. The CDR3 has 14 residues. The DNA of the CDR3 is TGTGCCAGCGGAAACAGGGAGACCAATCAGCCCCAGCATTTT. Its translation is CASGNRETNQPQHF.

The V and J genes are TRBV27 and TRBJ1-1; perhaps TRBD1 as D (5 bases). The CDR3 has 13 amino acids. V lost 5 bases and J lost 2, with 9 bases in between. CDR1 MNHEY and CDR2 SMNVEV come from the germline V gene (reference sequence). CDR3 bases: TGTGCCAGCAGTAAAGGACAAAACACTGAAGCTTTCTTT. It translates to CASSKGQNTEAFF.

V usage is TRBV5-1 and J usage is TRBJ1-1; 8 bases are a match to TRBD1. With 6 bases clipped from V and 3 bases from J, the junction kept 7 bases outside the gene matches. The length of the CDR3 is 14 residues. The V gene's germline CDR1 is SGHRS and CDR2 YFSETQ. CDR3 sequence reads: CASMPGGADTEAFF. The CDR3 DNA reads as TGCGCCAGCATGCCAGGGGGCGCCGACACTGAAGCTTTCTTT.

This chain joins TRBV27 and TRBJ1-1; TRBD1 might be the D (6 bases). V was trimmed by 5 bases and J by 1 base, leaving 11 bases between them. CDR1 is MNHEY, CDR2 SMNVEV, per germline (reference sequence). The CDR3 runs to 14 residues. As DNA, the CDR3 is TGTGCCAGCAGTCAGGGACAACAGAACACTGAAGCTTTCTTT. Protein sequence: CASSQGQQNTEAFF.

CDR3 nucleotide sequence: TGTGCCAGCAGTCCCAACCCCCCCTTGTCGGGAGTGGAGGAGACCCAGTACTTC. Its protein product is CASSPNPPLSGVEETQYF. The V gene is TRBV27, the J gene TRBJ2-5; the D gene is possibly TRBD2 (6 bases). V was trimmed by 5 bases and J by 5 bases, leaving 27 bases between them. The CDR3 covers 18 residues. CDR1 MNHEY and CDR2 SMNVEV come from the germline V gene (reference sequence).

The rearrangement links TRBV7-3 to TRBJ2-5; 8 bases fit TRBD2. The CDR3 consists of 15 residues. The junction had 9 bases not matched to a gene; V was cut back by 5 bases and J by 4 bases. Germline CDR1 reads SGHTA; CDR2 reads FQGTGA. The CDR3 loop reads CASSPGASGLETQYF. The CDR3 region has the DNA TGTGCCAGCAGCCCAGGGGCTAGCGGGTTAGAGACCCAGTACTTC. The whole variable domain, remainder taken from reference TRBV7-3 and TRBJ2-5, is GAGVSQTPSNKVTEKGKYVELRCDPISGHTALYWYRQSLGQGPEFLIYFQGTGAADDSGLPNDRFFAVRPEGSVSTLKIQRTERGDSAVYLCASSPGASGLETQYFGPGTRLLVL.

The chain uses TRBV19 and TRBJ2-3; D may be TRBD1 (6 bases). Between the trimmed V and J ends, which lost 4 bases and 2 bases, there was a span of 16 bases. This CDR3 has 16 amino acids. Germline lookup yields CDR1 LNHDA and CDR2 SQIVND (reference sequence). For the CDR3, the DNA is TGTGCCAGTAGTAGGCGATGGGGGCGCATCACAGATACGCAGTATTTT. This encodes CASSRRWGRITDTQYF.

The chain carries TRBV3-1 (or the pseudogene TRBV3-2) and TRBJ2-7; TRBD1 matches 7 bases. The CDR3 covers 13 residues. CDR1 is LGHDT, CDR2 YNNKEL, per germline (reference sequence). With V trimmed by 5 bases and J by 3 bases, 4 bases remained unmatched. CDR3 bases: TGTGCCAGCAGCGACCGGGACAGCTACGAGCAGTACTTC. It translates to CASSDRDSYEQYF.

V usage is TRBV7-2 and J usage is TRBJ1-5; D is unclear. This CDR3 contains 15 residues. V dropped 3 bases and J dropped 2 bases, with 11 bases sitting between them. CDR1 SGHTA and CDR2 FQGNSA come from the germline V gene. The CDR3 spells CASSFDPGGNQPQHF. The DNA for the CDR3 is TGTGCCAGCAGCTTTGATCCCGGGGGCAATCAGCCCCAGCATTTT.

The rearrangement links TRBV7-6 to TRBJ1-3, with D hard to call. The CDR3 sequence is 16 residues long. V was cut by 2 bases and J by 2 bases, with 13 bases left in between. CDR1 is SGHVS, CDR2 FNYEAQ, per germline. The CDR3 sequence is CASSLKVIGAGNTIYF. In nucleotides, the CDR3 is TGTGCCAGCAGCTTAAAGGTCATCGGGGCTGGAAACACCATATATTTT.

This rearrangement joins TRBV6-5 to TRBJ2-3; the match to TRBD1 covers 7 bases. After removal of 5 bases from V and 1 base from J, the junction contained 3 bases not matched to a gene. Germline values: CDR1 MNHEY, CDR2 SVGAGI. The CDR3 loop spans 14 amino acids. CDR3 protein: CASSRGQRTDTQYF. In DNA form, the CDR3 reads TGTGCCAGCAGTAGGGGACAGCGCACAGATACGCAGTATTTT.

This sequence joins TRBV5-1 and TRBJ2-5; 8 nucleotides match TRBD2. This CDR3 is 15 amino acids long. CDR1 SGHRS and CDR2 YFSETQ come from the germline V gene. Trimming cost V 0 bases and J 5 bases; bases outside gene matches: 6. CDR3 residues: CASSLVSGGRETQYF. CDR3 DNA sequence: TGCGCCAGCAGCTTGGTGTCGGGAGGGCGGGAGACCCAGTACTTC.

The gene calls are TRBV28 and TRBJ2-1; D gene uncertain. Germline V gene lookup returns CDR1 MDHEN and CDR2 SYDVKM. The V and J ends lost 2 bases and 8 bases respectively, with 4 bases between them. The CDR3 contains 11 residues. This CDR3 is CASSLQYEQFF. Here the CDR3 DNA reads TGTGCCAGCAGTTTACAATATGAGCAGTTCTTC.

V gene TRBV7-6 combines with J gene TRBJ2-3; TRBD2 agrees at 12 bases. The CDR3 extends over 18 amino acids. Per the germline V gene, CDR1 is SGHVS and CDR2 is FNYEAQ. Trimming cost V 6 bases and J 4 bases; bases outside gene matches: 14. This CDR3 reads CASSPGLAGNHGADTQYF. Here the CDR3 DNA reads TGTGCCAGCAGTCCCGGACTAGCGGGAAATCATGGGGCAGATACGCAGTATTTT. Together with reference TRBV7-6 and TRBJ2-3, the CDR3 gives the full variable domain: GAGVSQSPRYKVTKRGQDVALRCDPISGHVSLYWYRQALGQGPEFLTYFNYEAQQDKSGLPNDRFSAERPEGSISTLTIQRTEQRDSAMYRCASSPGLAGNHGADTQYFGPGTRLTVL.

The genes are TRBV4-2 and TRBJ2-7; TRBD2 might be the D (5 bases). Trimming took 0 bases from V and 2 from J, leaving 8 bases between them. Germline loops: CDR1 LGHNA, CDR2 YNFKEQ. This CDR3 spans 14 amino acids. This CDR3 reads CASSQERRAYEQYF. As DNA, the CDR3 is TGTGCCAGCAGCCAAGAGAGGCGGGCCTACGAGCAGTACTTC.

V and J are TRBV28 and TRBJ1-5; TRBD1 matches at 9 bases. The CDR3 spans 16 residues. The V gene end was trimmed by 3 bases and the J gene end by 2 bases; junction bases not matched to a gene: 5. CDR1 and CDR2 (germline): MDHEN, SYDVKM. For the CDR3, the DNA is TGTGCCAGCAGTTTTATTCGGACAGGGGGCAATCAGCCCCAGCATTTT. Translated: CASSFIRTGGNQPQHF.

This rearrangement joins TRBV5-1 to TRBJ2-2; perhaps TRBD1 as D (6 bases). The CDR3 extends over 16 amino acids. Germline CDR1 and CDR2: SGHRS and YFSETQ. Between the trimmed V and J ends, which lost 4 bases and 2 bases, there was a span of 15 bases. CDR3 sequence: CASSQGPGHNTGELFF. DNA for the CDR3: TGCGCCAGCAGCCAAGGACCGGGACACAACACCGGGGAGCTGTTTTTT.

The chain joins TRBV5-1 to TRBJ2-5; weak D call: TRBD2 (5 bases). The CDR3 is 14 residues long. Trimming took off 0 bases at V and 2 bases at J, with 8 bases between the two ends. Germline CDR1 is SGHRS and CDR2 is YFSETQ. CDR3 coding DNA: TGCGCCAGCAGCTTGGAGGGCGGGCAAGAGACCCAGTACTTC. As protein: CASSLEGGQETQYF.

This clone was picked up one time. V is TRBV5-5 and J is TRBJ1-1; D remains ambiguous. The CDR3 loop spans 13 amino acids. Germline V gene sequence: CDR1 SGHKS, CDR2 YYEKEE (reference sequence). The V and J ends lost 2 bases and 1 base respectively, with 6 bases between them. CDR3 loop: CASSFEGNTEAFF. DNA of the CDR3: TGTGCCAGCAGCTTCGAGGGGAACACTGAAGCTTTCTTT.

The rearrangement links TRBV5-8 to TRBJ1-2; D ambiguous. V was shortened by 0 bases and J by 5 bases, with 11 bases between the two germline ends. CDR1 is SGHTS, CDR2 YDEGEE, per germline. The CDR3 runs to 14 residues. CDR3 in DNA: TGTGCCAGCAGCTTGGCTGGCACAGAATATGGCTACACCTTC. It codes for CASSLAGTEYGYTF.

The rearrangement links TRBV3-1 (or the pseudogene TRBV3-2) to TRBJ1-4; the D is unclear. V was trimmed by 4 bases and J by 4 bases, leaving 10 bases between them. The CDR3 has 14 amino acids. CDR1 is LGHDT, CDR2 YNNKEL, per germline (reference sequence). The CDR3 region is CASSPRGVNEKLFF. CDR3 nucleotide sequence: TGTGCCAGCAGCCCCCGCGGGGTTAATGAAAAACTGTTTTTT.